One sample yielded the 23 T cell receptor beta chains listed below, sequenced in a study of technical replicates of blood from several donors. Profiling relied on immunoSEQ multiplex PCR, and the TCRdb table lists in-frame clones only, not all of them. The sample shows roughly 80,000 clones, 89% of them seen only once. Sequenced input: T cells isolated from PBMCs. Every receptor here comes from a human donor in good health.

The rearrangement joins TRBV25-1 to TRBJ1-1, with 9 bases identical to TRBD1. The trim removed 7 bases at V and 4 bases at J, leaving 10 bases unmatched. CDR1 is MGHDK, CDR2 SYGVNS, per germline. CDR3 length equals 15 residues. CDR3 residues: CASNLAGTGTTEAFF. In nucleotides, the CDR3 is TGTGCCAGCAATCTAGCCGGGACAGGGACCACTGAAGCTTTCTTT.

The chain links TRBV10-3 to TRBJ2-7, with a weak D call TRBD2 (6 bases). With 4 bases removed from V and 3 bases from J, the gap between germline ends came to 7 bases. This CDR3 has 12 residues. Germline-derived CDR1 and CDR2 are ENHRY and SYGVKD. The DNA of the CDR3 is TGTGCCATCAGTGGGGACTTCTACGAGCAGTACTTC. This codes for CAISGDFYEQYF.

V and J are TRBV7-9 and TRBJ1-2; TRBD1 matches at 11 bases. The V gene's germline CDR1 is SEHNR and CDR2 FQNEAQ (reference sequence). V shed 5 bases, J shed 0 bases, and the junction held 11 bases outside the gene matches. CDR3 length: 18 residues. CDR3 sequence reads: CASSAVPGQGGTNYGYTF. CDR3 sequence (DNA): TGTGCCAGCAGCGCCGTGCCGGGACAGGGGGGCACTAACTATGGCTACACCTTC.

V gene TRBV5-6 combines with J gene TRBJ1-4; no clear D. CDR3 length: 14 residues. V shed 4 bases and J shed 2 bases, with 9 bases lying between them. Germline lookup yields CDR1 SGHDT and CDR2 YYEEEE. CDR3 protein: CASSRLATNEKLFF. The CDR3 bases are TGTGCCAGCAGCAGATTGGCTACTAATGAAAAACTGTTTTTT.

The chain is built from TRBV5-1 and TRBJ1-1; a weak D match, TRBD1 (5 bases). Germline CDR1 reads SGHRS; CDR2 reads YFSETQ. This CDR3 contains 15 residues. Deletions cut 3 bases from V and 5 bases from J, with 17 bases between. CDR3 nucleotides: TGCGCCAGCAGCTGGACACTCTTAAAGAGGACTGAAGCTTTCTTT. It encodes CASSWTLLKRTEAFF.

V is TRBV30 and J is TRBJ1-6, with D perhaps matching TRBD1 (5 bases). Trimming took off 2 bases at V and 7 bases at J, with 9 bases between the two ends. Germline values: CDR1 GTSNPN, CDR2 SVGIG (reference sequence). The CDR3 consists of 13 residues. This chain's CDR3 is CAWSQGWNSPLHF. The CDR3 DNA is TGTGCCTGGAGTCAGGGATGGAATTCACCCCTCCACTTT.

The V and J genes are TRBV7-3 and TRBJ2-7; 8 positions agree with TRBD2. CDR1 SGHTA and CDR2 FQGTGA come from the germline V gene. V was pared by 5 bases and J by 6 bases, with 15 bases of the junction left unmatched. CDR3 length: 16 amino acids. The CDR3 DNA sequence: TGTGCCAGCAGCCAGGCTAGCGGGCCGAACGGAGGCGAGCAGTACTTC. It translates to CASSQASGPNGGEQYF. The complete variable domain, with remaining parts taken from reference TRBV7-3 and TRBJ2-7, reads GAGVSQTPSNKVTEKGKYVELRCDPISGHTALYWYRQSLGQGPEFLIYFQGTGAADDSGLPNDRFFAVRPEGSVSTLKIQRTERGDSAVYLCASSQASGPNGGEQYFGPGTRLTVT.

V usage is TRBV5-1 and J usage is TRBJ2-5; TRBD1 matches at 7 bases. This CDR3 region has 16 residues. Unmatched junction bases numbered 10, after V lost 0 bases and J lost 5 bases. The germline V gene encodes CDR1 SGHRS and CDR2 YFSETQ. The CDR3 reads CASSLDRGGFPETQYF. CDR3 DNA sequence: TGCGCCAGCAGCTTGGACAGGGGCGGCTTCCCGGAGACCCAGTACTTC.

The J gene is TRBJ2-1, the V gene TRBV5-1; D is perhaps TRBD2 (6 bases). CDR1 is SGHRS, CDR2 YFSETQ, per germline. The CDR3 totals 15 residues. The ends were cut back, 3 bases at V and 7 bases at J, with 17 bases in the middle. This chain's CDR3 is CASSSGGELGNEQFF. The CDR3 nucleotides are TGCGCCAGCAGCTCTGGAGGGGAGTTGGGGAATGAGCAGTTCTTC. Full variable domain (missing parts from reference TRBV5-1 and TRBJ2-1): KAGVTQTPRYLIKTRGQQVTLSCSPISGHRSVSWYQQTPGQGLQFLFEYFSETQRNKGNFPGRFSGRQFSNSRSEMNVSTLELGDSALYLCASSSGGELGNEQFFGPGTRLTVL.

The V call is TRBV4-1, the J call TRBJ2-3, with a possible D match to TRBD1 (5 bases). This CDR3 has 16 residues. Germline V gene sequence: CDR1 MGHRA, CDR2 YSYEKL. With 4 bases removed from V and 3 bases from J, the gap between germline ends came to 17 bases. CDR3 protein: CASSLKAQGNTDTQYF. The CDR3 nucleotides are TGCGCCAGCAGCCTCAAGGCTCAGGGTAATACAGATACGCAGTATTTT.

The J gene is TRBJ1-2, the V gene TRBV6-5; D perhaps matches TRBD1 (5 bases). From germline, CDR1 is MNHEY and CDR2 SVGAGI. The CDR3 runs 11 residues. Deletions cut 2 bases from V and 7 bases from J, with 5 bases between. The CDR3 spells CASSYQGGYTF. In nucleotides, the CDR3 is TGTGCCAGCAGTTACCAGGGTGGCTACACCTTC.

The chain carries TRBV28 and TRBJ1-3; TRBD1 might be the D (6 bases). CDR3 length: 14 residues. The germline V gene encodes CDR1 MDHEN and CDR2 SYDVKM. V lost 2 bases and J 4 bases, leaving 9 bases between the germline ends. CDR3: CASSLGGPGNTIYF. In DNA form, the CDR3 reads TGTGCCAGCAGTTTAGGGGGCCCAGGAAACACCATATATTTT.

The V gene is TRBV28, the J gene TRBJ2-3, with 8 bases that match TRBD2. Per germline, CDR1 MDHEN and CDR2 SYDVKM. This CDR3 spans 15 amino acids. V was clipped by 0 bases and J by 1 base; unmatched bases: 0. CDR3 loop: CASSLWTSGTDTQYF. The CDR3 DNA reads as TGTGCCAGCAGTTTATGGACTAGCGGCACAGATACGCAGTATTTT.

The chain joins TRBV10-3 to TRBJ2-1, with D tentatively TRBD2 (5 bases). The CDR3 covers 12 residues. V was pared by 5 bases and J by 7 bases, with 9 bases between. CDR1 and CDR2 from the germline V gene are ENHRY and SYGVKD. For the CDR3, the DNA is TGTGCCATCAGTATAGCGAAAAATGAGCAGTTCTTC. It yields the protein CAISIAKNEQFF.

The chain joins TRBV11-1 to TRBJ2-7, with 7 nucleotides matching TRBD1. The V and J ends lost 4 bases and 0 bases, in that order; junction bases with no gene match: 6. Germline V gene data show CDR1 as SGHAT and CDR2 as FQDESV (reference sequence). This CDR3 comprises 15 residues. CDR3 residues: CASSSMGQLSYEQYF. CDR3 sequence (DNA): TGTGCCAGCAGCTCAATGGGACAGCTCTCCTACGAGCAGTACTTC.

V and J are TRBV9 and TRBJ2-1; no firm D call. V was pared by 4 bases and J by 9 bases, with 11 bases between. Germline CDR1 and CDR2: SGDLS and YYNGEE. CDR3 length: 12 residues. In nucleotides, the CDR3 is TGTGCCAGCAGCCGGGTCAACGGTGAGCAGTTCTTC. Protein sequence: CASSRVNGEQFF.

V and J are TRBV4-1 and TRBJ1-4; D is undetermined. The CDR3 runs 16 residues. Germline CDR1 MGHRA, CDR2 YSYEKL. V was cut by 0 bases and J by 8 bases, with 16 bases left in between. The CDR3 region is CASSQEGGPVVEKLFF. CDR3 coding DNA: TGCGCCAGCAGCCAAGAAGGAGGGCCGGTTGTCGAAAAACTGTTTTTT.

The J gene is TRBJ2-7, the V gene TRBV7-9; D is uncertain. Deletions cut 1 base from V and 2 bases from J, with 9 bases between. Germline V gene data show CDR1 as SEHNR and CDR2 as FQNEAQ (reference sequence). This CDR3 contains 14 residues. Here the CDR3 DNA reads TGTGCCAGCAGCTTAGTCAACAGTCCCTACGAGCAGTACTTC. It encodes CASSLVNSPYEQYF.

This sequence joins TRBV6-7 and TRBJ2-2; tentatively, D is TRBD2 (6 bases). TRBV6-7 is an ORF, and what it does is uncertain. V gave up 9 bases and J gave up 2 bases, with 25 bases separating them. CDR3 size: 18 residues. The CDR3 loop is CASDRGARAINNTGELFF. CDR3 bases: TGTGCCAGTGATCGCGGGGCCAGAGCAATCAATAACACCGGGGAGCTGTTTTTT.

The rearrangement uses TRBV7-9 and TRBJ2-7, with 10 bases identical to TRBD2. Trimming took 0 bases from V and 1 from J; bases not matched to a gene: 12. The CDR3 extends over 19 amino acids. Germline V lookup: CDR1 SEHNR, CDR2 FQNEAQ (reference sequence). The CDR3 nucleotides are TGTGCCAGCAGCTTAGCGACTAGCGGGTGGCGAGAGACGTCCTACGAGCAGTACTTC. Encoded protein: CASSLATSGWRETSYEQYF. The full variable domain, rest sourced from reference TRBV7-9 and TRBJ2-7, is DTGVSQNPRHKITKRGQNVTFRCDPISEHNRLYWYRQTLGQGPEFLTYFQNEAQLEKSRLLSDRFSAERPKGSFSTLEIQRTEQGDSAMYLCASSLATSGWRETSYEQYFGPGTRLTVT.

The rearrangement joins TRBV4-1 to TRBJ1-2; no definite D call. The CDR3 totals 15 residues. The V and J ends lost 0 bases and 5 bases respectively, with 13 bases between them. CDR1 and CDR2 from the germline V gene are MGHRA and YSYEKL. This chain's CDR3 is CASSQDPGGTYGYTF. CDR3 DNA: TGCGCCAGCAGCCAAGATCCAGGTGGTACTTATGGCTACACCTTC.

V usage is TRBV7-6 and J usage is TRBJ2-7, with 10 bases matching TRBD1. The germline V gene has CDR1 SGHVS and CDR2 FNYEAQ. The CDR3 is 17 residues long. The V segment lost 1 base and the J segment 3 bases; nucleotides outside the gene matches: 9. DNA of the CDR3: TGTGCCAGCAGCTTAGAGCCGGCGGGACAGGGGAGCTACGAGCAGTACTTC. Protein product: CASSLEPAGQGSYEQYF.

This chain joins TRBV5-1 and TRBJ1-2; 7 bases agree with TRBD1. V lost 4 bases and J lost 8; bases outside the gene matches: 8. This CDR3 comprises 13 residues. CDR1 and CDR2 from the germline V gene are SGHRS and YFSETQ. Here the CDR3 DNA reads TGCGCCAGCAGCGTCGGAGGCAGGGGGGGCTACACCTTC. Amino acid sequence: CASSVGGRGGYTF.